The sample holds a few counts of the clone carrying this T cell receptor beta chain. Its antigen is undetermined. This entry comes from a study of beta chain features in type 1 diabetes. CDR1 and CDR2 from the germline V gene are SGHNT and YYREEE (reference sequence). The CDR3 covers 18 residues. V was clipped by 4 bases and J by 2 bases; unmatched bases: 12. Expressed TCRB transcripts were sequenced because the entire RNA isolate underwent reverse transcription. Repertoires were generated with immunoSEQ multiplex PCR, while TCRdb's copy carries only in-frame clones and drops some. The sample has some 130,000 clones; 9% are singletons. Overall study findings and caveats: Across all four CD4+ subsets, people with type 1 diabetes showed modestly shorter TCRB CDR3s.

The source of this sequence is a man in his thirties or forties with type 1 diabetes. The J gene is TRBJ2-1, the V gene TRBV5-4; 10 positions match TRBD1. Source material: central memory CD4+ T cells from blood. The CDR3 is CASSDGRDRGIPYNEQFF. CDR3 nucleotide sequence: TGTGCCAGCAGCGATGGCCGGGACAGGGGAATTCCCTACAATGAGCAGTTCTTC.